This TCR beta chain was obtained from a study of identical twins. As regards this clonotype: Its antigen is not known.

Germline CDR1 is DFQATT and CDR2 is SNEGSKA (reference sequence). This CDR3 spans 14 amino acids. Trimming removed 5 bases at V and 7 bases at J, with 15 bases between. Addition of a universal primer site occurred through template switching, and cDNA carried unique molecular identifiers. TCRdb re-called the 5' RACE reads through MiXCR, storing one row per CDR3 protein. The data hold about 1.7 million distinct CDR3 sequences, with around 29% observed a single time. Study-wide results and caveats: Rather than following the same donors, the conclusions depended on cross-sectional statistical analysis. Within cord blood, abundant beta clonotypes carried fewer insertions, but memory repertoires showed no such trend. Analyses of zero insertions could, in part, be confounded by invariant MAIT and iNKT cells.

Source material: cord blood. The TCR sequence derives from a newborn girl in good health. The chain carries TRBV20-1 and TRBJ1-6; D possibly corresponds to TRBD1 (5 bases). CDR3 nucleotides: TGCAGTGCTCAGCCGGGGACGGGGAATTCACCCCTCCACTTT. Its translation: CSAQPGTGNSPLHF.